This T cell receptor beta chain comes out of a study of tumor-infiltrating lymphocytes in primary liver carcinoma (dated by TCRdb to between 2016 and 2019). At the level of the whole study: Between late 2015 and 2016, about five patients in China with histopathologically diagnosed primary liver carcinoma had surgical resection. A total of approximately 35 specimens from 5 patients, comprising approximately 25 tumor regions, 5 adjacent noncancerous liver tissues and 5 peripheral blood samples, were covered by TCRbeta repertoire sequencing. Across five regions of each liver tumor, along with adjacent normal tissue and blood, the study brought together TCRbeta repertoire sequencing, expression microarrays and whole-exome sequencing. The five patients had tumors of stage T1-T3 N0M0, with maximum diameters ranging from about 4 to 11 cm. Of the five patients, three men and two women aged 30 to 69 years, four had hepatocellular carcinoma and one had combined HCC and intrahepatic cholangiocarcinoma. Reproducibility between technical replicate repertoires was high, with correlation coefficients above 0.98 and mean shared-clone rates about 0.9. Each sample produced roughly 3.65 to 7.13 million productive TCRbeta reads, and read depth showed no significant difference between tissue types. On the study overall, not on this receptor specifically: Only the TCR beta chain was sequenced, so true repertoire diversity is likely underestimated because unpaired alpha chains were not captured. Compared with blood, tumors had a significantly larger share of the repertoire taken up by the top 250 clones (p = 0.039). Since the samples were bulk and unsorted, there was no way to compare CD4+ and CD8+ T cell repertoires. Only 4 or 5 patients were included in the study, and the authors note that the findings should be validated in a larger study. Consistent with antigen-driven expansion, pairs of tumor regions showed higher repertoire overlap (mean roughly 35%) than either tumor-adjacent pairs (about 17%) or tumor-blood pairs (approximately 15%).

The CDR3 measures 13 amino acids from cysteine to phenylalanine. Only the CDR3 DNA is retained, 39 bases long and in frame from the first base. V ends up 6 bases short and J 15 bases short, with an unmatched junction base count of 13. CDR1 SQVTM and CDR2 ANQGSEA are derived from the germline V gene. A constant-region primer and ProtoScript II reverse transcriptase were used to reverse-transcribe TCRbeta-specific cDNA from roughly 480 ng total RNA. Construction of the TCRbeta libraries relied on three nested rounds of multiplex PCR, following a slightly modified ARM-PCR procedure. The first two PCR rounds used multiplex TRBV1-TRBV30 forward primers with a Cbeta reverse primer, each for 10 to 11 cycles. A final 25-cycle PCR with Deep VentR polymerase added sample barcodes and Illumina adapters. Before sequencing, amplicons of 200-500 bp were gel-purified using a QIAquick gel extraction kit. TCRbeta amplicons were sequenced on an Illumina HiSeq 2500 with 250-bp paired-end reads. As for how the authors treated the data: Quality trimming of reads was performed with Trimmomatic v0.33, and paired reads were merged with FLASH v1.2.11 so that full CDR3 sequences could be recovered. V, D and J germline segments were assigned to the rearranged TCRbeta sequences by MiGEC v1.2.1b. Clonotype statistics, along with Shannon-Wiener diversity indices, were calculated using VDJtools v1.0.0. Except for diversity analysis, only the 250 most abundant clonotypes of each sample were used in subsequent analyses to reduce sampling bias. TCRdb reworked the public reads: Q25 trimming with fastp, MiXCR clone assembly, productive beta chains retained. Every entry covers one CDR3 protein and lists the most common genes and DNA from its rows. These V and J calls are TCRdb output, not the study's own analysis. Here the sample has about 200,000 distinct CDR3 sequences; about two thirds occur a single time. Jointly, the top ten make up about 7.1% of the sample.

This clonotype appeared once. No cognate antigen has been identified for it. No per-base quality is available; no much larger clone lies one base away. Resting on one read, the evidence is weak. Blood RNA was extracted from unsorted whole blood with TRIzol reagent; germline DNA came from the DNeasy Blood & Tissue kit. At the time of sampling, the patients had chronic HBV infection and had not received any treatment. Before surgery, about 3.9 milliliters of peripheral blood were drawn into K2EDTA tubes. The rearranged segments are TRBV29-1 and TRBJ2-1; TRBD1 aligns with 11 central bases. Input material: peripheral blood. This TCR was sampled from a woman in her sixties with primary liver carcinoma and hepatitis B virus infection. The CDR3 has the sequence CSVRTGGWDELFF. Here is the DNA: TGCAGCGTCCGGACAGGGGGCTGGGATGAGTTGTTCTTC.